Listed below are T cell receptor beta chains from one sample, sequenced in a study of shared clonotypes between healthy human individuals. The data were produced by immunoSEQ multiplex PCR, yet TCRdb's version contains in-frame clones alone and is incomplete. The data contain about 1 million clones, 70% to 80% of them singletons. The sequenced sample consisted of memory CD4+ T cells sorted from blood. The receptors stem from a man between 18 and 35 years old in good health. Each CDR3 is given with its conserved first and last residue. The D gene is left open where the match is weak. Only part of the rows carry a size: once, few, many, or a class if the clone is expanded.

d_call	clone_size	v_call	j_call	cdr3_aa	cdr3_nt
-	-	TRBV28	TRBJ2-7	CASSSSLEQYF	TGTGCCAGCAGTTCCTCTCTTGAGCAGTACTTC
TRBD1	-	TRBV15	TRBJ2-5	CATSRSGQVQETQYF	TGTGCCACCAGCAGGTCGGGACAGGTACAAGAGACCCAGTACTTC
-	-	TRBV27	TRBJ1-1	CASSFEPGQGEAFF	TGTGCCAGCAGTTTTGAACCGGGACAAGGAGAAGCTTTCTTT
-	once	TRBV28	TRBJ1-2	CASNDANYGYTF	TGTGCCAGCAATGACGCTAACTATGGCTACACCTTC
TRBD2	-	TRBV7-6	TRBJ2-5	CASSLASTSGGAKTQYF	TGTGCCAGCAGCTTAGCGTCGACTAGCGGGGGGGCCAAGACCCAGTACTTC
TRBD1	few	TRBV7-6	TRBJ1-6	CASSLVIRDRGPNNSPLHF	TGTGCCAGCAGCTTAGTAATCCGGGACAGGGGCCCGAATAATTCACCCCTCCACTTT
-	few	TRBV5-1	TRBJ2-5	CASSLEETQYF	TGCGCCAGCAGCCTCGAAGAGACCCAGTACTTC
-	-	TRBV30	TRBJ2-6	CAWSVGGANVLTF	TGTGCCTGGAGTGTCGGGGGGGCCAACGTCCTGACTTTC
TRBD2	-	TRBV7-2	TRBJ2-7	CASSLARTSGSSYEQYF	TGTGCCAGCAGCTTAGCGAGGACTAGCGGGAGCTCCTACGAGCAGTACTTC
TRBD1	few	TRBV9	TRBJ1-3	CASSVQGANTIYF	TGTGCCAGCAGCGTCCAGGGGGCTAACACCATATATTTT
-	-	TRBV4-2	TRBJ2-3	CASSQPGRRDTDTQYF	TGTGCCAGCAGCCAACCAGGGAGGCGGGACACAGATACGCAGTATTTT
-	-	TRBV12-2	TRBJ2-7	CASRPSGASSYEQYF	TGTGCAAGTCGCCCTAGCGGGGCCAGCTCCTACGAGCAGTACTTC
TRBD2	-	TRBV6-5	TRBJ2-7	CASSYRAGAPYEQYF	TGTGCCAGCAGTTACCGAGCGGGGGCCCCCTACGAGCAGTACTTC
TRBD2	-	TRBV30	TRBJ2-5	CAWSVQLALQETQYF	TGTGCCTGGAGTGTTCAACTAGCGCTTCAAGAGACCCAGTACTTC
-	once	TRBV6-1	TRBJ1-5	CASSEWGAGDVRPQHF	TGTGCCAGCAGTGAATGGGGAGCAGGGGATGTGCGGCCCCAGCATTTT
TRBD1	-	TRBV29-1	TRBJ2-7	CSVVPAGGYEQYF	TGCAGCGTTGTTCCAGCAGGGGGCTACGAGCAGTACTTC
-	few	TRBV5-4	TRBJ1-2	CASSLGGSSYGYTF	TGTGCCAGCAGCTTGGGGGGGAGTAGCTATGGCTACACCTTC
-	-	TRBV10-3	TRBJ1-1	CAISEGGQMNTEAFF	TGTGCCATCAGTGAAGGAGGGCAGATGAACACTGAAGCTTTCTTT
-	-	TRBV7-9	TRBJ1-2	CASSPDSYGYTF	TGTGCCAGCAGCCCGGATTCCTATGGCTACACCTTC
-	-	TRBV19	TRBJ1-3	CASSPTGYSGNTIYF	TGTGCCAGTAGTCCCACGGGGTATTCTGGAAACACCATATATTTT
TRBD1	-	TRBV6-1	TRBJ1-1	CASKTGRDTEAFF	TGTGCCAGCAAGACAGGGAGGGACACTGAAGCTTTCTTT
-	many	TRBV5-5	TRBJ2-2	CASSPRGGWLGELFF	TGTGCCAGCAGCCCCCGTGGGGGTTGGCTCGGGGAGCTGTTTTTT
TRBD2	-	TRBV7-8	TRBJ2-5	CASSLRTSGINKETQYF	TGTGCCAGCAGCTTACGGACTAGCGGGATTAACAAAGAGACCCAGTACTTC
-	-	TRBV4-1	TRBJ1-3	CASNQGASSGNTIYF	TGCGCCAGCAACCAAGGAGCCAGCTCTGGAAACACCATATATTTT
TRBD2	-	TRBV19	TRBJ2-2	CASSTSGNTGELFF	TGTGCCAGTAGTACTAGCGGGAACACCGGGGAGCTGTTTTTT
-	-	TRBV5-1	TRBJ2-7	CASSQNSWEQYF	TGCGCCAGCAGCCAGAACAGCTGGGAGCAGTACTTC
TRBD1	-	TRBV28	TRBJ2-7	CASGPGQGDEQYF	TGTGCCAGCGGACCGGGACAGGGTGACGAGCAGTACTTC
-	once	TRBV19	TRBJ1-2	CASSIPGAQTVNYGYTF	TGTGCCAGTAGTATCCCCGGGGCCCAGACCGTTAACTATGGCTACACCTTC
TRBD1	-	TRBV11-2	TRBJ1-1	CASSRGQGEYTEAFF	TGTGCCAGCAGCCGGGGACAGGGGGAGTACACTGAAGCTTTCTTT
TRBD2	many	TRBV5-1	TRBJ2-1	CASSFDSGRATSEQFF	TGCGCCAGCAGCTTCGATAGCGGGAGGGCCACGAGTGAGCAGTTCTTC
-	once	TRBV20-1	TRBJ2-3	CSASLSDTQYF	TGCAGTGCTAGTCTTTCCGATACGCAGTATTTT
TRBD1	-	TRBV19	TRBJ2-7	CASSRDRGWSEQYF	TGTGCCAGTAGTAGGGACAGGGGTTGGTCCGAGCAGTACTTC
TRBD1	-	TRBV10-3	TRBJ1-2	CAIREGARYGYTF	TGTGCCATCAGGGAGGGGGCGCGGTATGGCTACACCTTC
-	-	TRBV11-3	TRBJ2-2	CASSRGKGGTNTGELFF	TGTGCCAGCAGCCGAGGGAAAGGGGGTACGAACACCGGGGAGCTGTTTTTT
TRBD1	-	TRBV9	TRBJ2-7	CASSVGWGTVRCYEQYF	TGTGCCAGCAGCGTAGGTTGGGGGACAGTTAGGTGCTACGAGCAGTACTTC
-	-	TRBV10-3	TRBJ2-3	CAIMDGAGTDTQYF	TGTGCCATCATGGACGGGGCGGGCACAGATACGCAGTATTTT
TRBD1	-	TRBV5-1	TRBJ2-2	CASSLAFNRGDTGELFF	TGCGCCAGCAGCTTGGCCTTCAACAGGGGAGACACCGGGGAGCTGTTTTTT
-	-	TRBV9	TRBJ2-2	CASSVGIGPTGELFF	TGTGCCAGCAGCGTCGGGATTGGTCCGACCGGGGAGCTGTTTTTT